What follows is one TCR beta chain and its context. This clonotype was recorded a few times. Its antigen target is currently unknown. Per-nucleotide qualities are absent, and no much larger clonotype sits a single base away. The entry originates in a study of response to subunit inactivated influenza vaccine (dated by TCRdb to about 2018). Background for the entire study: Deep quantitative T cell receptor repertoire profiling was used in the study to track responses to a trivalent subunit inactivated influenza vaccine.

Taken from cysteine to phenylalanine, the CDR3 has 16 residues. Only the CDR3 region is kept as DNA, spanning 48 bases read in frame from base 1. Trimming accounts for 5 bases at V and 5 bases at J, while the number of junction bases matched to no gene is 10. Broader findings and caveats from the paper: It was suggested by the authors that each seasonal influenza vaccination may recruit only a limited number of new T cells.

The library came from RT-PCR. Sequencing relied on an Illumina HiSeq 2500. The public reads were reanalyzed by TCRdb: fastp trimming at Q25, MiXCR alignment, in-frame beta chains only. Entries that share a CDR3 protein sequence are merged under the most common genes and DNA. For this sample there are about 570,000 distinct CDR3 sequences; 12% appear just once. 10% of the sample comes from the top ten. The chain is assembled from TRBV12-3 or TRBV12-4 and TRBJ2-2; TRBD1 matches 8 bases in the middle. The specimen comprised PBMCs from blood, sampled on the day of vaccination. The receptor's source is a man aged 45 to 65 who received an inactivated influenza vaccine. Donor details come from another sample of the same person, matched by shared clones. At the DNA level, the sequence is TGTGCCAGCAGTCCTGCCGGACAGGGAGGTACCGGGGAGCTGTTTTTT. Its protein is CASSPAGQGGTGELFF.